The 12 T cell receptor beta chains below all came from one sample that was sequenced in a study of blood T cells in healthy people across ages. Alongside a J-beta primer mix, a sample-barcoded 5' primer served in a second PCR lasting about 7 to 11 cycles. In TCRdb, the 5' RACE reads were re-called with MiXCR into one record per CDR3 protein. This table has about 1,000,000 distinct CDR3 sequences, around 43% appearing once. Sequenced: blood. These receptors were taken from a woman aged 60-75 years in good health.

This clonotype appeared a single time. The rearrangement joins TRBV7-9 to TRBJ2-7; D possibly matches TRBD1 or TRBD2 (5 bases each). With 0 bases removed from V and 2 bases from J, the gap between germline ends came to 11 bases. Germline V gene lookup returns CDR1 SEHNR and CDR2 FQNEAQ (reference sequence). This CDR3 region has 15 residues. CDR3 residues: CASSLAGDRAYEQYF. The DNA of the CDR3 is TGTGCCAGCAGCTTAGCCGGGGACCGCGCCTACGAGCAGTACTTC.

The V call is TRBV7-2, the J call TRBJ2-7; TRBD1 agrees at 9 bases. V lost 5 bases to trimming and J lost 4 bases; unmatched junction nucleotides: 12. The CDR3 consists of 16 residues. Germline CDR1 is SGHTA and CDR2 is FQGNSA. The DNA of the CDR3 is TGTGCCAGCAGCAGATCCGGGACAGGGCCTTATTACGAGCAGTACTTC. Amino acid sequence: CASSRSGTGPYYEQYF.

The V and J genes are TRBV5-1 and TRBJ2-5, with TRBD1 as a possible D gene (5 bases). Trimming pared 0 bases from V and 4 bases from J, leaving 10 bases between. Germline V gives CDR1 SGHRS, CDR2 YFSETQ. CDR3 size: 14 residues. CDR3 DNA: TGCGCCAGCAGCTTGGTCAGGGTAACAGAGACCCAGTACTTC. Protein sequence: CASSLVRVTETQYF.

With respect to this clonotype: Possible read error: a much larger clone is one base away. CDR3 region: CASILAGAYEQYF. CDR3 nucleotide sequence: TGTGCCAGCATTTTAGCGGGAGCCTACGAGCAGTACTTC. The chain combines TRBV12-3 or TRBV12-4 with TRBJ2-7; 9 bases line up with TRBD2. The length of the CDR3 is 13 residues.

CDR3 sequence: CAISESMTGIAKNIQYF. The CDR3 nucleotides read TGTGCCATCAGTGAGTCTATGACAGGTATCGCCAAAAACATTCAGTACTTC. The chain couples TRBV10-3 to TRBJ2-4; perhaps TRBD1 as D (6 bases). The CDR3 extends over 17 amino acids. Deletions cut 0 bases from V and 1 base from J, with 13 bases between. Germline assignment: CDR1 ENHRY and CDR2 SYGVKD.

This clonotype was recorded many times. For the CDR3, the DNA is TGCAGTGCCGGACGGGCAAGGGCCCCCTACGAGCAGTACTTC. Translation gives CSAGRARAPYEQYF. The J gene is TRBJ2-7, the V gene TRBV29-1; D remains unclear. Germline CDR1 is SQVTM and CDR2 is ANQGSEA. The CDR3 is 14 amino acids.

This clonotype appeared once. The V gene is TRBV15, the J gene TRBJ2-7; TRBD1 matches 12 bases. The J call may be wrong; the DNA end is better matched by TRBJ2-5. Germline lookup yields CDR1 LNHNV and CDR2 YYDKDF (reference sequence). CDR3 length: 16 residues. The CDR3 DNA reads as TGTGCCACCAGCAGTTCTCCGGGACAGGGGGCAGAGACCCAGTACTTC. It specifies CATSSSPGQGAETQYF.

This clonotype was found once. The rearrangement uses TRBV9 and TRBJ2-3, with TRBD1 identical over 8 bases. Germline values: CDR1 SGDLS, CDR2 YYNGEE. The CDR3 spans 18 residues. The J segment lost 0 bases and the V segment lost 3 bases, leaving 12 bases of the junction unmatched. CDR3 loop: CASSATQGDRPSTDTQYF. For the CDR3, the DNA is TGTGCCAGCAGCGCAACACAGGGGGACCGACCTAGCACAGATACGCAGTATTTT. Looking up the rest from reference TRBV9 and TRBJ2-3 gives the full variable domain: DSGVTQTPKHLITATGQRVTLRCSPRSGDLSVYWYQQSLDQGLQFLIQYYNGEERAKGNILERFSAQQFPDLHSELNLSSLELGDSALYFCASSATQGDRPSTDTQYFGPGTRLTVL.

The chain joins TRBV5-1 to TRBJ1-2; D is perhaps TRBD1 (6 bases). The CDR3 has 14 amino acids. Germline V CDR1 and CDR2: SGHRS, YFSETQ. V lost 4 bases and J lost 3, with 13 bases in between. In DNA form, the CDR3 reads TGCGCCAGCAGCCCCCAAGGGGGGTACTATGGCTACACCTTC. Encoded protein: CASSPQGGYYGYTF. The full variable domain, with the rest looked up from reference TRBV5-1 and TRBJ1-2, is KAGVTQTPRYLIKTRGQQVTLSCSPISGHRSVSWYQQTPGQGLQFLFEYFSETQRNKGNFPGRFSGRQFSNSRSEMNVSTLELGDSALYLCASSPQGGYYGYTFGSGTRLTVV.

V is TRBV29-1 and J is TRBJ2-7; D tentatively fits TRBD1 or TRBD2 (6 bases each). The CDR3 loop spans 12 amino acids. Trimming stripped 5 bases from V and 5 bases from J, with 13 bases between. Germline V gene lookup returns CDR1 SQVTM and CDR2 ANQGSEA. The CDR3 bases are TGCAGCGTTTACGGGGGCCGGGACGAGCAGTACTTC. Protein: CSVYGGRDEQYF.

This sequence joins TRBV5-1 and TRBJ2-7, with D perhaps matching TRBD1 (5 bases). CDR1 is SGHRS, CDR2 YFSETQ, per germline. The CDR3 length is 15 residues. V was trimmed by 0 bases and J by 2 bases, leaving 12 bases between them. The DNA for the CDR3 is TGCGCCAGCAGCTTGGAAAGGACACCCACCTACGAGCAGTACTTC. It codes for CASSLERTPTYEQYF.

The chain carries TRBV12-3 or TRBV12-4 and TRBJ2-7, with a tentative D call TRBD1 (7 bases). Trimming removed 5 bases at V and 0 bases at J, with 14 bases between. CDR3 size: 15 residues. The CDR3 DNA is TGTGCCAGCAGTCGCGGGACAGAGCACTCCTACGAGCAGTACTTC. Translation gives CASSRGTEHSYEQYF.